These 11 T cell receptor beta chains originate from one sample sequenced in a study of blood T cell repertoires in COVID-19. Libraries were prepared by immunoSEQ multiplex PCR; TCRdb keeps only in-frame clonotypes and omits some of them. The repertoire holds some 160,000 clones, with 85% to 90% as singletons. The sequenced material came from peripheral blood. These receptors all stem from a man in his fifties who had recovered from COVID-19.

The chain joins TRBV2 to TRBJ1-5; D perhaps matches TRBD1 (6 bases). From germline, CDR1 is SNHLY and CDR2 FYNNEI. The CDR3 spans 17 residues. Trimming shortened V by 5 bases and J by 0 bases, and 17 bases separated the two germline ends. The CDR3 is CASSLLSGTLSNQPQHF. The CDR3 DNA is TGTGCCAGCAGTCTTCTCTCCGGGACACTTAGCAATCAGCCCCAGCATTTT. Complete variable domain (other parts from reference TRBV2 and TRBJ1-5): EPEVTQTPSHQVTQMGQEVILRCVPISNHLYFYWYRQILGQKVEFLVSFYNNEISEKSEIFDDQFSVERPDGSNFTLKIRSTKLEDSAMYFCASSLLSGTLSNQPQHFGDGTRLSIL.

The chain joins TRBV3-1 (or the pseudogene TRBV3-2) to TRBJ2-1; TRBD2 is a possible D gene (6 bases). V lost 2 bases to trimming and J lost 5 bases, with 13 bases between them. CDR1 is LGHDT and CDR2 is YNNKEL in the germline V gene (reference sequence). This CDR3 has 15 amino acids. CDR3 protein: CASSQPGTGNNEQFF. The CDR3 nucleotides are TGTGCCAGCAGCCAACCCGGGACTGGAAACAATGAGCAGTTCTTC.

CDR3 nucleotides: TGTGCCAGCAGCCATGGAGGGGGCAGGGGGCAGCCCCAGCATTTT. This codes for CASSHGGGRGQPQHF. The rearrangement joins TRBV3-1 (or the pseudogene TRBV3-2) to TRBJ1-5, with 7 bases aligning to TRBD1. This CDR3 region has 15 residues. With V trimmed by 3 bases and J by 7 bases, 9 bases remained unmatched. Germline V lookup: CDR1 LGHDT, CDR2 YNNKEL (reference sequence).

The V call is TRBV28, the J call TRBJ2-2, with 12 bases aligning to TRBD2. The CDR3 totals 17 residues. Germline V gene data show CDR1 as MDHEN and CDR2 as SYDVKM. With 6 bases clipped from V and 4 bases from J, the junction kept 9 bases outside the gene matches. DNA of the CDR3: TGTGCCAGCAGCATTCTAGCGGGGGGGCGAGGCACCGGGGAGCTGTTTTTT. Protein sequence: CASSILAGGRGTGELFF.

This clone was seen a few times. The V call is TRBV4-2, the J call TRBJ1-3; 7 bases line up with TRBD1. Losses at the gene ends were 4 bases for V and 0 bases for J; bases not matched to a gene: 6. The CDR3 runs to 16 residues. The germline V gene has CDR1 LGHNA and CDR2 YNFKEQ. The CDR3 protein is CASSPTGTDSGNTIYF. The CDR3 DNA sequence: TGTGCCAGCAGCCCCACCGGGACAGACTCTGGAAACACCATATATTTT.

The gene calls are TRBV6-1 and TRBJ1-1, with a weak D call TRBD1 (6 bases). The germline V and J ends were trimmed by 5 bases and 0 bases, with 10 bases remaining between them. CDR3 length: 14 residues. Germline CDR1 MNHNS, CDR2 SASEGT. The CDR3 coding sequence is TGTGCCAGCAGTCCCGGGACAATGAACACTGAAGCTTTCTTT. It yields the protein CASSPGTMNTEAFF.

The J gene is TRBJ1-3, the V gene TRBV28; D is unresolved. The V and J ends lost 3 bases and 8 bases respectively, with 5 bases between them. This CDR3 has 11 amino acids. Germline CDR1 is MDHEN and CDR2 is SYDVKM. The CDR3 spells CASSFRDTIYF. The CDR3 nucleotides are TGTGCCAGCAGTTTTCGGGACACCATATATTTT.

This CDR3 reads CASSGTGTGSSEQYF. In nucleotides, the CDR3 is TGCGCCAGCAGTGGCACCGGGACAGGAAGTTCCGAGCAGTACTTC. The chain carries TRBV5-1 and TRBJ2-7; 8 positions match TRBD1. After removal of 5 bases from V and 6 bases from J, the junction contained 13 bases not matched to a gene. CDR1 SGHRS and CDR2 YFSETQ come from the germline V gene. CDR3 length equals 15 residues.

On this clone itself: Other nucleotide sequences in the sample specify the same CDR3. CDR3 in amino acids: CASGTRGNTIYF. CDR3 DNA: TGTGCCAGCGGGACACGTGGAAACACCATATATTTT. J is TRBJ1-3 and V is TRBV19; a weak D match, TRBD1 (6 bases). The CDR3 has 12 amino acids. Germline loops: CDR1 LNHDA, CDR2 SQIVND (reference sequence). The V end lost 9 bases, the J end lost 3 bases, and 9 bases lay between the germline ends.

As DNA, the CDR3 is TGTGCCACCAGTGATCGAGCCATGGGCCAGGGGAGCTCCTACAATGAGCAGTTCTTC. It yields the protein CATSDRAMGQGSSYNEQFF. The chain links TRBV24-1 to TRBJ2-1; a weak D match, TRBD1 (6 bases). Germline loops: CDR1 KGHDR, CDR2 SFDVKD. This CDR3 is built from 19 residues. V was shortened by 3 bases and J by 0 bases, with 20 bases between the two germline ends.

For the CDR3, the DNA is TGTGCCAGCACCCCCGGGACAACTCCTAATCAGCCCCAGCATTTT. Its protein is CASTPGTTPNQPQHF. The J gene is TRBJ1-5, the V gene TRBV19; possibly TRBD1 for D (6 bases). This CDR3 is built from 15 residues. Germline loops: CDR1 LNHDA, CDR2 SQIVND (reference sequence). Between the trimmed V and J ends, which lost 9 bases and 4 bases, there was a span of 19 bases.